These 31 T cell receptor beta chains were all obtained from the same sample, sequenced in a study of response to subunit inactivated influenza vaccine. Using its own MiXCR run on the RT-PCR reads, TCRdb lists one record per CDR3 protein. Found here are approximately 570,000 distinct CDR3 sequences, about 8% of them singletons; the top ten hold about an eighth. The source material was PBMCs from blood, sampled less than 25 months after vaccination. These receptors all stem from a man aged 50-75 years who received an inactivated influenza vaccine.

This clonotype showed up many times. V usage is TRBV12-3 or TRBV12-4 and J usage is TRBJ2-5; perhaps TRBD2 as D (6 bases). Trimming stripped 2 bases from V and 5 bases from J, with 9 bases between. This CDR3 has 13 amino acids. DNA of the CDR3: TGTGCCAGCAGTTTAAATGGGAGGGAGACCCAGTACTTC. Protein product: CASSLNGRETQYF.

The table lists this clonotype with a few counts. This CDR3 reads CASSLFLPGTGELFF. The CDR3 region has the DNA TGTGCCAGCAGTTTATTTCTTCCGGGGACCGGGGAGCTGTTTTTT. The rearrangement joins TRBV27 to TRBJ2-2; the D gene is possibly TRBD2 (5 bases). The CDR3 contains 15 residues. V lost 1 base to trimming and J lost 5 bases, with 11 bases between them. CDR1 and CDR2 (germline): MNHEY, SMNVEV (reference sequence).

V and J are TRBV28 and TRBJ2-5; tentatively, D is TRBD1 or TRBD2 (6 bases each). Germline-derived CDR1 and CDR2 are MDHEN and SYDVKM. This CDR3 comprises 12 residues. V gave up 11 bases and J gave up 6 bases, with 16 bases separating them. CDR3 in amino acids: CAVDRGEKTQYF. CDR3 bases: TGTGCCGTGGATAGGGGGGAAAAGACCCAGTACTTC.

This clonotype has more than one count but fewer than ten. A much larger clone differs by one base, so this may be a read error. J is TRBJ2-5 and V is TRBV11-3; tentatively, D is TRBD2 (6 bases). Germline V gene lookup returns CDR1 SGHNT and CDR2 YENEEA. Trimming cost V 5 bases and J 5 bases, with 6 bases left between them. The CDR3 sequence is 11 residues long. This chain's CDR3 is CASSAGETQYF. CDR3 coding DNA: TGTGCCAGCAGCGCGGGGGAGACCCAGTACTTC.

The chain links TRBV29-1 to TRBJ2-5; possible D gene TRBD2, 6 bases. V was cut by 3 bases and J by 2 bases, with 22 bases left in between. There are 17 residues in the CDR3. Germline V gene sequence: CDR1 SQVTM, CDR2 ANQGSEA. As DNA, the CDR3 is TGCAGCGTTGAGTTTGGGCAGAGGGTCAGCGGGCAAGAGACCCAGTACTTC. Amino acid sequence: CSVEFGQRVSGQETQYF.

This clonotype has more than one count but fewer than ten. This chain links TRBV12-3 or TRBV12-4 with TRBJ1-3; D call uncertain. V gave up 0 bases and J gave up 2 bases, with 11 bases separating them. CDR3 length: 16 residues. The CDR3 loop reads CASSLASGYTGNTIYF. CDR3 bases: TGTGCCAGCAGTTTAGCATCAGGCTACACTGGAAACACCATATATTTT.

This clonotype has only a few counts. The chain joins TRBV7-2 to TRBJ2-3; D gene uncertain. With 6 bases removed from V and 0 bases from J, the gap between germline ends came to 10 bases. This CDR3 contains 14 residues. The germline gives CDR1 SGHTA, CDR2 FQGNSA. The CDR3 sequence: CASRAQTSTDTQYF. The CDR3 nucleotides are TGTGCCAGCAGGGCCCAAACTAGCACAGATACGCAGTATTTT.

This clonotype was observed a handful of times. V and J are TRBV5-1 and TRBJ2-5; 9 bases fit TRBD2. V lost 2 bases, J lost 1 base, and 6 bases stayed unmatched. The germline CDR1 and CDR2 sequences are SGHRS and YFSETQ. This CDR3 contains 16 residues. The CDR3 is CASSFDTSGRQETQYF. In DNA form, the CDR3 reads TGCGCCAGCAGCTTTGATACTAGCGGGCGCCAAGAGACCCAGTACTTC.

This clonotype occurred a few times. The V call is TRBV20-1, the J call TRBJ2-1; D perhaps matches TRBD1 (5 bases). Trimming took off 2 bases at V and 9 bases at J, with 14 bases between the two ends. The germline V gene has CDR1 DFQATT and CDR2 SNEGSKA (reference sequence). The length of the CDR3 is 13 residues. The CDR3 sequence: CSARLAGLGEQFF. CDR3 DNA sequence: TGCAGTGCTAGATTGGCAGGGTTGGGTGAGCAGTTCTTC.

The chain recombines TRBV6-5 with TRBJ1-1; 9 bases agree with TRBD1. The V and J ends lost 0 bases and 7 bases, in that order; junction bases with no gene match: 6. Germline CDR1 is MNHEY and CDR2 is SVGAGI. The CDR3 spans 15 residues. The CDR3 DNA sequence: TGTGCCAGCAGTTACTCGGGACAGGGACGCGGTGAAGCTTTCTTT. It translates to CASSYSGQGRGEAFF.

This clonotype was observed at least ten times. The rearrangement uses TRBV2 and TRBJ2-2, with 8 bases fitting TRBD1. Germline values: CDR1 SNHLY, CDR2 FYNNEI. The CDR3 extends over 15 amino acids. The V segment lost 7 bases and the J segment 3 bases; nucleotides outside the gene matches: 7. The CDR3, as DNA: TGTGCCAGCATTCGGACAGGGACGGACACCGGGGAGCTGTTTTTT. It specifies CASIRTGTDTGELFF.

V usage is TRBV6-5 and J usage is TRBJ2-7; D perhaps matches TRBD2 (6 bases). The germline V gene encodes CDR1 MNHEY and CDR2 SVGAGI. The CDR3 extends over 12 amino acids. The DNA of the CDR3 is TGTGTCGCAAGCCGGGAGTCGGGTCGGCAGTACTTC. Translating gives CVASRESGRQYF.

This clonotype has a count of ten or more. The gene calls are TRBV6-1 and TRBJ2-2, with D uncertain. This CDR3 has 14 amino acids. With 8 bases removed from V and 0 bases from J, the gap between germline ends came to 10 bases. Germline loops: CDR1 MNHNS, CDR2 SASEGT. CDR3 loop: CASRLDANTGELFF. In nucleotides, the CDR3 is TGTGCCAGCCGGCTGGACGCGAACACCGGGGAGCTGTTTTTT.

Regarding this clonotype: A much larger clone sits a single nucleotide away, making a read error possible. DNA for the CDR3: TGTGCCAGCAGCCTGGGCCAGGGGACGGATGTAGCTTTCTTT. Protein: CASSLGQGTDVAFF. V gene TRBV9 combines with J gene TRBJ1-1; a possible D gene is TRBD1 (6 bases). The CDR3 loop spans 14 amino acids. Per the germline V gene, CDR1 is SGDLS and CDR2 is YYNGEE. V was cut by 4 bases and J by 10 bases, with 20 bases left in between.

This clonotype was observed many times. This chain joins TRBV7-2 and TRBJ2-1, with 12 bases fitting TRBD2. This CDR3 comprises 17 residues. Germline V gene data show CDR1 as SGHTA and CDR2 as FQGNSA. V was pared by 2 bases and J by 6 bases, with 8 bases of the junction left unmatched. CDR3 protein: CASSLNRLAGVPNEQFF. The CDR3 DNA follows: TGTGCCAGCAGCTTAAACCGACTAGCGGGGGTGCCCAATGAGCAGTTCTTC.

This clonotype was found a few times. The rearrangement joins TRBV4-2 to TRBJ2-1; 10 nucleotides match TRBD2. After removal of 4 bases from V and 2 bases from J, the junction contained 5 bases not matched to a gene. The CDR3 consists of 16 residues. In germline, CDR1 is LGHNA, CDR2 YNFKEQ. The CDR3, as DNA: TGTGCCAGCAGCCTTTCTAGCGGGAGTCCCTACAATGAGCAGTTCTTC. Protein sequence: CASSLSSGSPYNEQFF.

The gene calls are TRBV18 and TRBJ1-5; no clear D. The CDR3 spans 14 residues. Trimming took off 2 bases at V and 5 bases at J, with 10 bases between the two ends. Germline V lookup: CDR1 KGHSH, CDR2 LQKENI. In nucleotides, the CDR3 is TGTGCCAGCTCACCAATGGGCCGGGATCAGCCCCAGCATTTT. Translation: CASSPMGRDQPQHF.

The rearrangement joins TRBV30 to TRBJ1-2, with a possible D match to TRBD1 (5 bases). The CDR3 contains 12 residues. V lost 2 bases, J lost 8 bases, and 12 bases lay in between. Germline values: CDR1 GTSNPN, CDR2 SVGIG (reference sequence). The CDR3: CAWSWQGGGYTF. The DNA of the CDR3 is TGTGCCTGGAGTTGGCAGGGAGGCGGCTACACCTTC.

The J gene is TRBJ2-7, the V gene TRBV7-2, with D tentatively TRBD1 (5 bases). CDR3 length: 14 amino acids. Germline V gives CDR1 SGHTA, CDR2 FQGNSA. Trimming took 0 bases from V and 4 from J, leaving 10 bases between them. The CDR3 protein is CASSLAGQKYEQYF. The CDR3 nucleotides read TGTGCCAGCAGCTTAGCGGGGCAGAAATACGAGCAGTACTTC.

This clonotype showed up just a few times. The DNA of the CDR3 is TGCAGTGCTAGATCACCCGGGGGGCGGGAGCAGCCCCAGCATTTT. Its translation is CSARSPGGREQPQHF. This sequence joins TRBV20-1 and TRBJ1-5, with D perhaps TRBD1 (6 bases). CDR3 length: 15 residues. V gave up 2 bases and J gave up 7 bases, with 18 bases separating them. Germline V gene lookup returns CDR1 DFQATT and CDR2 SNEGSKA (reference sequence).

The rearrangement links TRBV4-1 to TRBJ2-7; D not certain. This CDR3 is 15 amino acids long. Trimming removed 1 base at V and 0 bases at J, with 10 bases between. CDR1 and CDR2 (germline): MGHRA, YSYEKL. CDR3 sequence (DNA): TGCGCCAGCAGCCAAGGACTCCCGAGCTCCTACGAGCAGTACTTC. Encoded protein: CASSQGLPSSYEQYF.

This clonotype was counted only a few times. The J gene is TRBJ2-3, the V gene TRBV7-2; TRBD2 matches at 7 bases. Germline values: CDR1 SGHTA, CDR2 FQGNSA. The V and J ends lost 5 bases and 0 bases, in that order; junction bases with no gene match: 8. This CDR3 contains 16 residues. The CDR3 nucleotides are TGTGCCAGCAGCGGAACCCTTAGCGGGAGCACAGATACGCAGTATTTT. It yields the protein CASSGTLSGSTDTQYF.

This clonotype has a count of ten or more. The chain has TRBV12-3 or TRBV12-4 and TRBJ2-2; D is unclear. V was cut by 3 bases and J by 3 bases, with 8 bases left in between. The CDR3 runs to 14 residues. CDR3 residues: CASSFFTDTGELFF. CDR3 DNA: TGTGCCAGCAGTTTTTTCACAGACACCGGGGAGCTGTTTTTT.

The sample holds many counts of this clonotype. J is TRBJ1-4 and V is TRBV4-3; D not certain. The CDR3 loop spans 17 amino acids. V was clipped by 1 base and J by 4 bases, with 16 bases between them. Germline V gives CDR1 LGHNA, CDR2 YSLEER. CDR3: CASSQAIPRRNNEKLFF. The DNA of the CDR3 is TGCGCCAGCAGCCAAGCGATACCCCGACGGAATAATGAAAAACTGTTTTTT.

V usage is TRBV7-2 and J usage is TRBJ2-7; no clear D. In germline, CDR1 is SGHTA, CDR2 FQGNSA. Trimming cost V 1 base and J 8 bases, with 9 bases left between them. The CDR3 is 12 amino acids. In DNA, the CDR3 is TGTGCCAGCAGCTTAGAGGTTGGAAAGCAGTACTTC. This gives the protein CASSLEVGKQYF.

The gene calls are TRBV5-1 and TRBJ1-4, with unresolved D. This CDR3 region has 14 residues. The germline gives CDR1 SGHRS, CDR2 YFSETQ. Trimming pared 1 base from V and 5 bases from J, leaving 9 bases between. CDR3 loop: CASSLRVGNEKLFF. The CDR3 coding sequence is TGCGCCAGCAGCTTGAGGGTTGGGAATGAAAAACTGTTTTTT.

This clonotype occurred many times. The chain carries TRBV9 and TRBJ2-5; D possibly uses TRBD1 or TRBD2 (5 bases each). V dropped 0 bases and J dropped 5 bases, with 11 bases sitting between them. CDR3 length equals 14 residues. Germline CDR1 reads SGDLS; CDR2 reads YYNGEE. CDR3 sequence (DNA): TGTGCCAGCAGCGTAGTTGACGGGACGGAGACCCAGTACTTC. Its translation: CASSVVDGTETQYF.

This clonotype was picked up many times. V usage is TRBV4-2 and J usage is TRBJ1-5; TRBD1 agrees at 7 bases. The CDR3 consists of 16 residues. V was pared by 0 bases and J by 6 bases, with 8 bases of the junction left unmatched. CDR1 and CDR2 from the germline V gene are LGHNA and YNFKEQ. The CDR3 nucleotides read TGTGCCAGCAGCCAAGATAGAGGGGGCGCGGGTCAGCCCCAGCATTTT. It translates to CASSQDRGGAGQPQHF.

In its sample, this clonotype was seen a few times. The rearrangement links TRBV5-1 to TRBJ2-1; D uncertain. Germline V CDR1 and CDR2: SGHRS, YFSETQ. Deletions cut 4 bases from V and 9 bases from J, with 8 bases between. CDR3 size: 11 residues. For the CDR3, the DNA is TGCGCCAGCAGCCCCGATATTGAGCAGTTCTTC. It encodes CASSPDIEQFF.

The chain uses TRBV28 and TRBJ2-7; 7 bases agree with TRBD2. CDR3 length: 13 residues. V shed 8 bases, J shed 0 bases, and the junction held 4 bases outside the gene matches. Per germline, CDR1 MDHEN and CDR2 SYDVKM. The CDR3 nucleotides are TGTGCCAGCGCCAGCGGGAACTCCTACGAGCAGTACTTC. Translating gives CASASGNSYEQYF.

There are a few counts of this clonotype. The chain has TRBV28 and TRBJ1-2; perhaps TRBD1 as D (5 bases). CDR3 length: 18 amino acids. Trimming stripped 6 bases from V and 4 bases from J, with 27 bases between. The germline V gene encodes CDR1 MDHEN and CDR2 SYDVKM. CDR3 residues: CASRRAGQGTLNSYGYTF. The CDR3 coding sequence is TGTGCCAGCAGGCGGGCGGGCCAGGGAACATTAAATAGCTATGGCTACACCTTC.